Presented here are 12 T cell receptor beta chains from one specimen sequenced in a study of shared clonotypes between healthy human individuals. TCRdb keeps only in-frame clones here, not all; method: immunoSEQ multiplex PCR. In the table there are approximately 1.4 million clones, 95% to 99% of which are singletons. The material sequenced was naive CD4+ T cells sorted from blood. As for subset: CD45RA+ positively selected. Receptor source: a young man in good health.

The chain joins TRBV9 to TRBJ2-1, with D perhaps matching TRBD2 (6 bases). Germline loops: CDR1 SGDLS, CDR2 YYNGEE. This CDR3 comprises 15 residues. V lost 4 bases, J lost 9 bases, and 20 bases lay in between. This CDR3 is CASSPRDSTPFEQFF. CDR3 DNA: TGTGCCAGCAGCCCCCGGGACTCGACCCCCTTTGAGCAGTTCTTC.

This chain uses TRBV19 with TRBJ2-2, with a tentative D call TRBD1 (6 bases). The CDR3 is made up of 14 amino acids. Trimming shortened V by 0 bases and J by 6 bases, and 8 bases separated the two germline ends. The germline CDR1 and CDR2 sequences are LNHDA and SQIVND (reference sequence). The CDR3 region has the DNA TGTGCCAGTAGTATAGAACAGGGACCCGGGGAGCTGTTTTTT. Protein sequence: CASSIEQGPGELFF.

The chain is built from TRBV28 and TRBJ2-7; 9 bases are shared with TRBD1. The ends lost 5 bases at V and 5 bases at J; junction bases unmatched: 4. CDR1 and CDR2 (germline): MDHEN, SYDVKM. The CDR3 consists of 13 residues. In DNA form, the CDR3 reads TGTGCCAGCAGTGAAGGGACAGGGAACGAGCAGTACTTC. Amino acids: CASSEGTGNEQYF.

The V call is TRBV10-3, the J call TRBJ2-1; D not resolved. CDR3 length equals 15 residues. CDR1 ENHRY and CDR2 SYGVKD come from the germline V gene. V lost 2 bases to trimming and J lost 0 bases, with 8 bases between them. The CDR3 sequence: CAISEMSSSYNEQFF. The CDR3 nucleotides are TGTGCCATCAGTGAGATGTCCAGCTCCTACAATGAGCAGTTCTTC.

The chain links TRBV4-1 to TRBJ1-5; a weak D match, TRBD1 (6 bases). The V end lost 0 bases, the J end lost 0 bases, and 12 bases lay between the germline ends. CDR1 is MGHRA and CDR2 is YSYEKL in the germline V gene. The CDR3 is made up of 17 amino acids. For the CDR3, the DNA is TGCGCCAGCAGCCAAGATCGGGGACAAGATAGCAATCAGCCCCAGCATTTT. This translates into CASSQDRGQDSNQPQHF.

The CDR3 reads CASSNSGNSYNEQFF. CDR3 in DNA: TGCGCCAGCAGCAATAGCGGCAACTCCTACAATGAGCAGTTCTTC. The V gene is TRBV5-1, the J gene TRBJ2-1; D perhaps matches TRBD2 (6 bases). Germline CDR1 is SGHRS and CDR2 is YFSETQ. With 4 bases removed from V and 0 bases from J, the gap between germline ends came to 11 bases. The CDR3 consists of 15 residues.

This sequence joins TRBV5-5 and TRBJ2-5; D gene unclear. With 4 bases removed from V and 4 bases from J, the gap between germline ends came to 8 bases. The CDR3 loop spans 12 amino acids. Germline CDR1 is SGHKS and CDR2 is YYEKEE (reference sequence). The DNA of the CDR3 is TGTGCCAGCAGCCTGCCCTCAGAGACCCAGTACTTC. Amino acid sequence: CASSLPSETQYF. The full variable domain, rest sourced from reference TRBV5-5 and TRBJ2-5, is DAGVTQSPTHLIKTRGQQVTLRCSPISGHKSVSWYQQVLGQGPQFIFQYYEKEERGRGNFPDRFSARQFPNYSSELNVNALLLGDSALYLCASSLPSETQYFGPGTRLLVL.

The chain is built from TRBV2 and TRBJ2-1, with D perhaps TRBD2 (5 bases). Deletions cut 4 bases from V and 0 bases from J, with 10 bases between. Germline values: CDR1 SNHLY, CDR2 FYNNEI. The CDR3 is 15 residues long. The CDR3 here is CASSGVGSSYNEQFF. The CDR3 region has the DNA TGTGCCAGCAGTGGCGTGGGGAGCTCCTACAATGAGCAGTTCTTC.

This sequence joins TRBV10-1 and TRBJ1-1; no reliable D call. V was cut by 4 bases and J by 2 bases, with 8 bases left in between. The germline V gene has CDR1 WNHNN and CDR2 SYGVQD (reference sequence). The CDR3 covers 13 residues. The CDR3 here is CASSGKPNTEAFF. DNA of the CDR3: TGCGCCAGCAGTGGTAAGCCAAACACTGAAGCTTTCTTT.

J is TRBJ2-7 and V is TRBV12-2; TRBD2 reflects the table's D call only, with no check against the DNA. TRBV12-2 is deemed a pseudogene. The CDR3 is 12 residues long. The CDR3 bases are TGTGCAAGTCGTTTGTCCTGCGACCGGAGGTACTTC. It specifies CASRLSCDRRYF.

The chain couples TRBV28 to TRBJ1-4; D may be TRBD1 (5 bases). Looked up from germline, CDR1 is MDHEN and CDR2 is SYDVKM. The CDR3 consists of 16 residues. Trimming left V 6 bases short and J 5 bases short, with 19 bases between. DNA of the CDR3: TGTGCCAGCAGACCGGTTGGGGGAGGTCAGAATGAAAAACTGTTTTTT. Amino acid sequence: CASRPVGGGQNEKLFF.

This chain uses TRBV5-1 with TRBJ1-3; TRBD1 matches 7 bases. The trim removed 4 bases at V and 0 bases at J, leaving 7 bases unmatched. Germline CDR1 and CDR2: SGHRS and YFSETQ. The CDR3 consists of 16 residues. CDR3 protein: CASSLTGLHSGNTIYF. CDR3 nucleotide sequence: TGCGCCAGCAGCCTGACAGGGCTGCACTCTGGAAACACCATATATTTT.